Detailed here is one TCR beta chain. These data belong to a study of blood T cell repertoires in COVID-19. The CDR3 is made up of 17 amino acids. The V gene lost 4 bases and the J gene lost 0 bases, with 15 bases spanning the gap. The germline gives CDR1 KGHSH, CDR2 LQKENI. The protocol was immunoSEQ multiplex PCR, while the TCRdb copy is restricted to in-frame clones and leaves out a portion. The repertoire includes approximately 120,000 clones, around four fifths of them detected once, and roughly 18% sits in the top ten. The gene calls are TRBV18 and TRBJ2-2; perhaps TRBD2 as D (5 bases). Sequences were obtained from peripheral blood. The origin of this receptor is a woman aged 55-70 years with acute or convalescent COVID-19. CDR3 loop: CASSLTTVQANTGELFF. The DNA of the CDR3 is TGTGCCAGCTCACTGACTACTGTACAAGCGAACACCGGGGAGCTGTTTTTT.